This entry lists 29 T cell receptor beta chains sequenced from one sample in a study of blood T cells in healthy people across ages (dated by TCRdb to the mid-2010s). The method behind the library was 5' RACE. Sequencing was carried out with an Illumina HiSeq 2500. A second 7 to 11 cycle PCR used a sample-barcoded 5' primer and a J-beta primer mix. TCRdb reran the public reads through fastp at Q25 and MiXCR, keeping productive beta chains. CDR3 protein sequences are deduplicated, and each keeps its most common genes and DNA. The table for this sample lists 850,000 or so distinct CDR3 sequences; around 30% of them were counted only once. The biggest ten clones account for 17% of the sample. The specimen sequenced was blood. Receptors originate from a woman of 80 years or more in good health.

The chain employs TRBV6-2 or TRBV6-3 and TRBJ2-1, with 10 bases lining up with TRBD2. CDR1 and CDR2 from the germline V gene are MNHEY and SVGEGT. The CDR3 spans 19 residues. Trimming cost V 5 bases and J 6 bases; bases outside gene matches: 19. The CDR3 loop reads CASSLRTSGARTYCNEQFF. The CDR3 nucleotides are TGTGCCAGCAGTCTTCGAACTAGCGGGGCCAGAACCTACTGCAATGAGCAGTTCTTC.

This clonotype came up many times. CDR3 bases: TGTGCCAGCAGCTTCCCAGGGGGCTTGTCAGATACGCAGTATTTT. It translates to CASSFPGGLSDTQYF. V is TRBV7-8 and J is TRBJ2-3; 8 bases match TRBD1. V lost 3 bases and J lost 4; bases outside the gene matches: 6. The CDR3 consists of 15 residues. Germline CDR1 reads SGHVS; CDR2 reads FQNEAQ.

This chain connects TRBV12-3 or TRBV12-4 to TRBJ1-1, with unresolved D. V lost 2 bases and J 7 bases, leaving 11 bases between the germline ends. The CDR3 extends over 13 amino acids. The CDR3 loop reads CASSLRARHEAFF. CDR3 bases: TGTGCCAGCAGTTTAAGGGCACGTCATGAAGCTTTCTTT.

Regarding this clonotype: At one boundary the junction diverges from the germline segment, which might be a read error. This sequence joins TRBV12-3 or TRBV12-4 and TRBJ1-2; D gene unclear. This CDR3 comprises 13 residues. This CDR3 is CASSGDGTYDYTF. The DNA of the CDR3 is TGTGCCAGCAGCGGCGACGGAACTTATGACTACACCTTC.

A note on this clonotype: Just one base apart from a much larger clone, this may be a read error. V usage is TRBV4-3 and J usage is TRBJ2-4; D uncertain. This CDR3 has 14 amino acids. Germline CDR1 is LGHNA and CDR2 is YSLEER. Trimming took 0 bases from V and 9 from J, leaving 12 bases between them. The CDR3 DNA reads TGCGCCAGCAGCCAAGATCCTGTGCCGGGCATTCAGTACTTC. It translates to CASSQDPVPGIQYF.

This clonotype was seen repeatedly, ten times or more. This chain joins TRBV7-2 and TRBJ1-5; tentatively, D is TRBD1 (5 bases). The CDR3 runs to 14 residues. Germline lookup yields CDR1 SGHTA and CDR2 FQGNSA. Trimming pared 5 bases from V and 4 bases from J, leaving 12 bases between. The DNA for the CDR3 is TGTGCCAGCAGCCCCAGGGTAGGAAATCAGCCCCAGCATTTT. Translation: CASSPRVGNQPQHF.

The table lists this clonotype with a few counts. With a much larger clone just one base away, this may be a read error. The chain has TRBV20-1 and TRBJ2-7; D unresolved. The CDR3 loop spans 10 amino acids. V lost 4 bases to trimming and J lost 7 bases, with 8 bases between them. Looked up from germline, CDR1 is DFQATT and CDR2 is SNEGSKA (reference sequence). The CDR3 region has the DNA TGCAGTGCTACCCTTCGGGAGCAGTACTTC. Protein sequence: CSATLREQYF.

The gene calls are TRBV21-1 and TRBJ1-5; the table's D call of TRBD1 was not tested on the DNA. TRBV21-1 is assigned pseudogene status. The CDR3 is made up of 16 amino acids. The CDR3 nucleotides are TGTGCCAGCAGCAAAAAGTGCAGGGTGGGAGATCAGCCCCAGCATTTT. Its translation: CASSKKCRVGDQPQHF.

Many counts were recorded for this clonotype. This rearrangement joins TRBV6-5 to TRBJ2-3; 8 nucleotides match TRBD2. This CDR3 has 15 amino acids. V lost 2 bases, J lost 1 base, and 2 bases stayed unmatched. The germline gives CDR1 MNHEY, CDR2 SVGAGI. Written as DNA, the CDR3 is TGTGCCAGCAGTTACACGCGGGGGGGCACAGATACGCAGTATTTT. It codes for CASSYTRGGTDTQYF.

This clonotype was counted ten times or more. The chain couples TRBV15 to TRBJ2-5, with 8 nucleotides matching TRBD1. Looked up from germline, CDR1 is LNHNV and CDR2 is YYDKDF (reference sequence). J lost 5 bases, V lost 0 bases, and 14 bases had no gene match. The CDR3 contains 18 residues. CDR3 region: CATSREIGGQGALETQYF. In nucleotides, the CDR3 is TGTGCCACCAGCAGAGAGATAGGGGGTCAGGGGGCTTTGGAGACCCAGTACTTC.

V gene TRBV3-1 combines with J gene TRBJ1-1; a possible D gene is TRBD1 (5 bases). CDR1 LGHDT and CDR2 YNNKEL come from the germline V gene (reference sequence). The length of the CDR3 is 17 residues. Trimming cost V 1 base and J 2 bases, with 17 bases left between them. DNA for the CDR3: TGTGCCAGCAGCCAAGCGCACTTGACAGACCCTAACACTGAAGCTTTCTTT. It translates to CASSQAHLTDPNTEAFF.

This clonotype appeared a few times. This rearrangement joins TRBV4-3 to TRBJ1-2, with a tentative D call TRBD1 (5 bases). Germline CDR1 LGHNA, CDR2 YSLEER. The CDR3 consists of 14 residues. The ends were cut back, 2 bases at V and 10 bases at J, with 17 bases in the middle. This CDR3 reads CASSQTSGTETYTF. CDR3 in DNA: TGCGCCAGCAGCCAAACCTCCGGGACGGAGACCTACACCTTC.

The chain links TRBV9 to TRBJ1-3, with D maybe TRBD1 (6 bases). Germline loops: CDR1 SGDLS, CDR2 YYNGEE. V was shortened by 3 bases and J by 0 bases, with 13 bases between the two germline ends. The CDR3 runs 16 residues. CDR3 region: CASSDRVPNSGNTIYF. The CDR3 coding sequence is TGTGCCAGCAGCGACAGGGTCCCAAACTCTGGAAACACCATATATTTT.

At least ten counts were recorded for this clonotype. This chain links TRBV6-2 or TRBV6-3 with TRBJ1-2; 8 nucleotides match TRBD1. V lost 9 bases to trimming and J lost 1 base; unmatched junction nucleotides: 4. Germline values: CDR1 MNHEY, CDR2 SVGEGT. The CDR3 spans 13 residues. DNA of the CDR3: TGTGCCAGTAGGGACAGGAGTAACTATGGCTACACCTTC. Translating gives CASRDRSNYGYTF.

There are many counts of this clonotype. The rearrangement links TRBV6-2 or TRBV6-3 to TRBJ2-5, with D possibly TRBD1 on 6 matching bases. The germline gives CDR1 MNHEY, CDR2 SVGEGT. The CDR3 consists of 13 residues. Trimming left V 9 bases short and J 1 base short, with 12 bases between. This chain's CDR3 is CASSGQFQETQYF. CDR3 bases: TGTGCCAGTTCGGGACAATTCCAAGAGACCCAGTACTTC.

This clonotype has at least ten counts. V usage is TRBV12-3 or TRBV12-4 and J usage is TRBJ1-2, with TRBD1 as a possible D gene (6 bases). The CDR3 loop spans 15 amino acids. Trimming removed 6 bases from V and 0 bases from J, with 14 bases in between. The CDR3 DNA reads as TGTGCCAGCAGCCCACAGGGATTAGCTAACTATGGCTACACCTTC. Encoded protein: CASSPQGLANYGYTF.

This clonotype was detected many times. The chain is built from TRBV18 and TRBJ1-2, with TRBD1 matching over 11 bases. This CDR3 region has 15 residues. Per germline, CDR1 KGHSH and CDR2 LQKENI. After removal of 6 bases from V and 8 bases from J, the junction contained 11 bases not matched to a gene. Here the CDR3 reads CASSPGQGASWGYTF. CDR3 coding DNA: TGTGCCAGCTCCCCCGGACAGGGGGCATCGTGGGGCTACACCTTC.

This clonotype was seen at least ten times. The chain employs TRBV4-3 and TRBJ2-1; TRBD1 agrees at 7 bases. Per the germline V gene, CDR1 is LGHNA and CDR2 is YSLEER. With 0 bases clipped from V and 5 bases from J, the junction kept 4 bases outside the gene matches. CDR3 size: 15 residues. For the CDR3, the DNA is TGCGCCAGCAGCCAAGATAGGGGACAGCACAATGAGCAGTTCTTC. Encoded protein: CASSQDRGQHNEQFF.

Comments on this clonotype: Possible read error: a much larger clone is one base away. The chain is built from TRBV25-1 and TRBJ1-2, with TRBD1 matching 8 bases. V dropped 8 bases and J dropped 10; count of bases not matched to a gene: 9. CDR3 length: 12 amino acids. Germline-derived CDR1 and CDR2 are MGHDK and SYGVNS. The CDR3 region has the DNA TGTGCCAGCGGCGACAGGGGACATGACTACACCTTC. This translates into CASGDRGHDYTF.

Comment on this clonotype: A read error may be the cause here, since a much bigger clone is one base away. The chain uses TRBV20-1 and TRBJ2-3; 9 bases are shared with TRBD1. Germline lookup yields CDR1 DFQATT and CDR2 SNEGSKA (reference sequence). This CDR3 is 14 amino acids long. V was pared by 5 bases and J by 2 bases, with 5 bases of the junction left unmatched. The CDR3 sequence: CSAEDRGNTDTQYF. The CDR3 DNA sequence: TGCAGTGCTGAAGACAGGGGGAACACAGATACGCAGTATTTT.

The V and J genes are TRBV27 and TRBJ2-3; 12 nucleotides match TRBD2. Germline V CDR1 and CDR2: MNHEY, SMNVEV (reference sequence). V lost 4 bases to trimming and J lost 0 bases; unmatched junction nucleotides: 8. The CDR3 has 18 amino acids. CDR3 sequence: CASSSGLAGRDSTDTQYF. The DNA for the CDR3 is TGTGCCAGCAGTTCCGGACTAGCGGGGCGAGATAGCACAGATACGCAGTATTTT.

In its sample, this clonotype was seen many times. The chain recombines TRBV7-2 with TRBJ2-1; 12 positions match TRBD2. From germline, CDR1 is SGHTA and CDR2 FQGNSA. The V and J ends lost 5 bases and 7 bases, in that order; junction bases with no gene match: 9. The CDR3 spans 16 residues. The CDR3 here is CASSLTPLAGGNEQFF. The CDR3 DNA follows: TGTGCCAGCAGCCTCACTCCACTAGCGGGGGGTAATGAGCAGTTCTTC.

This clonotype occurred many times. This rearrangement joins TRBV20-1 to TRBJ2-1; tentative D call: TRBD1 (5 bases). The CDR3 is 13 residues long. V was clipped by 3 bases and J by 1 base, with 7 bases between them. Germline V gene data show CDR1 as DFQATT and CDR2 as SNEGSKA (reference sequence). This chain's CDR3 is CSARTASYNEQFF. The CDR3 nucleotides are TGCAGTGCTAGGACAGCATCCTACAATGAGCAGTTCTTC.

This clonotype was detected many times. The CDR3 loop reads CASKTGRDQPQHF. In DNA, the CDR3 is TGTGCCAGCAAAACGGGACGTGATCAGCCCCAGCATTTT. This rearrangement joins TRBV6-2 or TRBV6-3 to TRBJ1-5; D possibly corresponds to TRBD1 (5 bases). This CDR3 has 13 residues. Germline loops: CDR1 MNHEY, CDR2 SVGEGT. V shed 7 bases and J shed 5 bases, with 12 bases lying between them.

The sample holds a few counts of this clonotype. J is TRBJ2-6 and V is TRBV6-1; either TRBD1 or TRBD2 may supply D (5 bases each). The CDR3 contains 19 residues. Germline assignment: CDR1 MNHNS and CDR2 SASEGT. V lost 4 bases, J lost 0 bases, and 19 bases lay in between. CDR3 protein: CASSVAETGPYSGANVLTF. The CDR3 nucleotides are TGTGCCAGCAGTGTAGCCGAGACGGGGCCTTACTCTGGGGCCAACGTCCTGACTTTC.

This clonotype was detected ten times or more. The chain combines TRBV6-1 with TRBJ1-4; D unresolved. The CDR3 covers 14 residues. CDR1 and CDR2 (germline): MNHNS, SASEGT. Trimming took 5 bases from V and 2 from J, leaving 9 bases between them. The CDR3 bases are TGTGCCAGCAGTCCCACGGAGACTAATGAAAAACTGTTTTTT. Encoded protein: CASSPTETNEKLFF.

Details on this clonotype: This could be a read error, since a much larger clone is one nucleotide away. CDR3 nucleotides: TGCAGTGCAGGACAGCCCGGGACACCTTGGGAGACCCAGTACTTC. Its translation: CSAGQPGTPWETQYF. The V gene is TRBV20-1, the J gene TRBJ2-5, with D possibly being TRBD1 (6 bases). The CDR3 contains 15 residues. Per germline, CDR1 DFQATT and CDR2 SNEGSKA (reference sequence). V was cut by 6 bases and J by 5 bases, with 22 bases left in between.

The genes are TRBV5-5 and TRBJ1-4, with D possibly TRBD1 on 5 matching bases. V gave up 1 base and J gave up 7 bases, with 17 bases separating them. Germline V lookup: CDR1 SGHKS, CDR2 YYEKEE (reference sequence). The CDR3 sequence is 16 residues long. The CDR3 region has the DNA TGTGCCAGCAGCTTGTTACAGGTGGTTGGGCGTGAAAAACTGTTTTTT. Protein product: CASSLLQVVGREKLFF. Full variable domain (outside the CDR3, taken from reference TRBV5-5 and TRBJ1-4): DAGVTQSPTHLIKTRGQQVTLRCSPISGHKSVSWYQQVLGQGPQFIFQYYEKEERGRGNFPDRFSARQFPNYSSELNVNALLLGDSALYLCASSLLQVVGREKLFFGSGTQLSVL.

The chain employs TRBV18 and TRBJ1-2; maybe TRBD1 (5 bases). Germline assignment: CDR1 KGHSH and CDR2 LQKENI. V shed 4 bases and J shed 8 bases, with 23 bases lying between them. This CDR3 is built from 16 residues. As DNA, the CDR3 is TGTGCCAGCTCACGTAGCCCGCCCCAGGGAAATTTGGGCTACACCTTC. Protein product: CASSRSPPQGNLGYTF.